A single sample gave rise to the 27 T cell receptor beta chains below, sequenced in a study of cytomegalovirus exposure and HLA in healthy donors. With 60 Vbeta and 13 Jbeta primers, the PCR was carried out. The repertoire was sequenced with immunoSEQ multiplex PCR; TCRdb's copy has only in-frame clones and lacks some. The profile shows 95,000 to 110,000 clones, 60% to 70% of them singletons. The sequencing input was PBMCs. These receptors were taken from a woman between 50 and 59 years old in good health and CMV-seronegative.

CDR3 sequence reads: CASSVAPTGGLYGYTF. In DNA, the CDR3 is TGTGCCAGCAGCGTAGCTCCGACAGGGGGCCTCTATGGCTACACCTTC. The chain is built from TRBV9 and TRBJ1-2, with 10 bases fitting TRBD1. CDR3 length: 16 amino acids. J lost 4 bases, V lost 0 bases, and 6 bases had no gene match. The germline V gene encodes CDR1 SGDLS and CDR2 YYNGEE.

The V call is TRBV5-1, the J call TRBJ2-7, with 11 bases that match TRBD2. This CDR3 comprises 16 residues. Germline V gene lookup returns CDR1 SGHRS and CDR2 YFSETQ. The J segment lost 4 bases and the V segment lost 0 bases, leaving 6 bases of the junction unmatched. This CDR3 reads CASSLGGGLADYEQYF. The CDR3, as DNA: TGCGCCAGCAGCTTGGGGGGGGGACTAGCGGATTACGAGCAGTACTTC.

V gene TRBV7-6 combines with J gene TRBJ2-7; 8 nucleotides align to TRBD1. The ends lost 5 bases at V and 5 bases at J; junction bases unmatched: 8. CDR1 and CDR2 (germline): SGHVS, FNYEAQ. The CDR3 covers 14 residues. The CDR3 loop is CASSTSQGADEQYF. The CDR3 coding sequence is TGTGCCAGCAGCACCTCCCAGGGGGCCGACGAGCAGTACTTC.

Points on this clone: The germline gene is not matched at one end of the junction; a read error may be the cause. The CDR3 spells CASREGHHRVMNQPQHF. CDR3 bases: TGTGCCAGCAGGGAAGGCCATCACAGGGTAATGAATCAGCCCCAGCATTTT. The rearrangement links TRBV6-1 to TRBJ1-5, with D perhaps TRBD1 (6 bases). CDR3 length: 17 amino acids. Germline assignment: CDR1 MNHNS and CDR2 SASEGT.

The rearrangement joins TRBV10-3 to TRBJ2-7, with a weak D call TRBD2 (5 bases). CDR3 length: 18 residues. CDR1 and CDR2 from the germline V gene are ENHRY and SYGVKD. V gave up 2 bases and J gave up 4 bases, with 24 bases separating them. The CDR3 region is CAISEAPPGRRRTYEQYF. In nucleotides, the CDR3 is TGTGCCATCAGTGAGGCCCCTCCGGGGAGACGAAGAACTTACGAGCAGTACTTC.

J is TRBJ2-7 and V is TRBV11-2; 8 bases are shared with TRBD1. This CDR3 is built from 15 residues. V dropped 2 bases and J dropped 4; count of bases not matched to a gene: 7. CDR1 is SGHAT, CDR2 FQNNGV, per germline. CDR3 nucleotides: TGTGCCAGCAGCTTATTCGAGACAGGGGCATACGAGCAGTACTTC. Translated, it gives CASSLFETGAYEQYF.

The CDR3 region is CASSGDNTYEQYF. The CDR3 DNA reads as TGCGCCAGCAGCGGGGACAATACCTACGAGCAGTACTTC. This rearrangement joins TRBV5-1 to TRBJ2-7; D is possibly TRBD1 (6 bases). The CDR3 is 13 residues long. V lost 4 bases and J 2 bases, leaving 10 bases between the germline ends. Germline lookup yields CDR1 SGHRS and CDR2 YFSETQ.

Only a few counts were recorded for this clone. CDR3 amino acids: CASSVDSGQGIFQETQYF. CDR3 bases: TGTGCCAGCAGCGTTGACTCGGGACAGGGGATTTTCCAAGAGACCCAGTACTTC. The rearrangement uses TRBV5-4 and TRBJ2-5; TRBD1 agrees at 10 bases. Germline V lookup: CDR1 SGHNT, CDR2 YYREEE (reference sequence). Losses at the gene ends were 4 bases for V and 1 base for J; bases not matched to a gene: 13. The length of the CDR3 is 18 residues.

The rearrangement links TRBV10-2 to TRBJ1-2, with 7 bases matching TRBD1. CDR3 length: 12 amino acids. Germline V lookup: CDR1 WSHSY, CDR2 SAAADI. Unmatched junction bases numbered 13, after V lost 10 bases and J lost 11 bases. The CDR3 DNA reads TGCGCCACCCATTCGGGACAGACCCTTTACACCTTC. It codes for CATHSGQTLYTF.

The chain uses TRBV10-3 and TRBJ2-7; D perhaps matches TRBD1 (6 bases). The CDR3 is 14 residues long. The ends were cut back, 2 bases at V and 5 bases at J, with 13 bases in the middle. CDR1 and CDR2 from the germline V gene are ENHRY and SYGVKD. The CDR3 protein is CAISEGVQGNEQYF. In DNA, the CDR3 is TGTGCCATCAGTGAGGGGGTACAGGGTAACGAGCAGTACTTC.

The sample holds a few counts of this clone. The chain recombines TRBV7-6 with TRBJ2-2, with TRBD2 identical over 11 bases. Unmatched junction bases numbered 11, after V lost 7 bases and J lost 1 base. The length of the CDR3 is 18 residues. Germline V CDR1 and CDR2: SGHVS, FNYEAQ. The CDR3 bases are TGTGCCAGCACCCCGGAACCAACTAGCGGGGGGAACACCGGGGAGCTGTTTTTT. Residues: CASTPEPTSGGNTGELFF. Using reference TRBV7-6 and TRBJ2-2 for the parts outside the CDR3, the full variable domain is GAGVSQSPRYKVTKRGQDVALRCDPISGHVSLYWYRQALGQGPEFLTYFNYEAQQDKSGLPNDRFSAERPEGSISTLTIQRTEQRDSAMYRCASTPEPTSGGNTGELFFGEGSRLTVL.

The chain couples TRBV7-2 to TRBJ2-1; D is undetermined. The CDR3 loop spans 14 amino acids. Germline V gives CDR1 SGHTA, CDR2 FQGNSA. Trimming removed 5 bases from V and 0 bases from J, with 8 bases in between. The CDR3 is CASSQPGSYNEQFF. Written as DNA, the CDR3 is TGTGCCAGCAGCCAACCCGGCTCCTACAATGAGCAGTTCTTC.

This chain connects TRBV6-6 to TRBJ2-7; the match to TRBD2 covers 12 bases. CDR1 MNHNY and CDR2 SVGAGI come from the germline V gene (reference sequence). This CDR3 has 15 amino acids. V trimming: 4 bases; J trimming: 1 base; junction bases outside the gene matches: 2. The CDR3, as DNA: TGTGCCAGCAGTTGGACTAGCGGGGCATCCTACGAGCAGTACTTC. Translation gives CASSWTSGASYEQYF.

This clone was observed a handful of times. The V call is TRBV6-5, the J call TRBJ2-7, with 9 bases that match TRBD2. Germline values: CDR1 MNHEY, CDR2 SVGAGI. V shed 0 bases, J shed 3 bases, and the junction held 3 bases outside the gene matches. This CDR3 spans 15 amino acids. CDR3 region: CASSYSTSGGYEQYF. CDR3 bases: TGTGCCAGCAGTTACTCGACTAGCGGTGGCTACGAGCAGTACTTC.

The genes are TRBV9 and TRBJ2-1, with D hard to call. CDR1 SGDLS and CDR2 YYNGEE come from the germline V gene. The CDR3 length is 14 residues. V lost 0 bases and J lost 8, with 12 bases in between. The CDR3 spells CASSVGVAEHEQFF. DNA of the CDR3: TGTGCCAGCAGCGTAGGCGTAGCAGAGCATGAGCAGTTCTTC. The whole variable domain, filled in from reference TRBV9 and TRBJ2-1, reads DSGVTQTPKHLITATGQRVTLRCSPRSGDLSVYWYQQSLDQGLQFLIQYYNGEERAKGNILERFSAQQFPDLHSELNLSSLELGDSALYFCASSVGVAEHEQFFGPGTRLTVL.

The chain carries TRBV7-6 and TRBJ2-7; 7 positions agree with TRBD2. Losses at the gene ends were 5 bases for V and 4 bases for J; bases not matched to a gene: 11. Germline V lookup: CDR1 SGHVS, CDR2 FNYEAQ. The CDR3 covers 15 residues. The CDR3: CASSHGGGTLYEQYF. CDR3 coding DNA: TGTGCCAGCAGCCATGGGGGGGGAACTCTTTACGAGCAGTACTTC.

As regards this clone: The identical CDR3 is also encoded by other nucleotide sequences in the sample. The rearrangement joins TRBV7-9 to TRBJ2-2, with no clear D. Germline CDR1 SEHNR, CDR2 FQNEAQ (reference sequence). Trimming left V 5 bases short and J 5 bases short, with 9 bases between. The CDR3 is 13 residues long. CDR3 protein: CASSDTRTGELFF. CDR3 nucleotide sequence: TGTGCCAGCAGCGACACGCGTACCGGGGAGCTGTTTTTT. The variable domain in full, completed from reference TRBV7-9 and TRBJ2-2, reads DTGVSQNPRHKITKRGQNVTFRCDPISEHNRLYWYRQTLGQGPEFLTYFQNEAQLEKSRLLSDRFSAERPKGSFSTLEIQRTEQGDSAMYLCASSDTRTGELFFGEGSRLTVL.

This chain links TRBV7-6 with TRBJ2-1; weak D call: TRBD2 (6 bases). V lost 6 bases and J 9 bases, leaving 18 bases between the germline ends. From germline, CDR1 is SGHVS and CDR2 FNYEAQ. CDR3 length: 14 amino acids. CDR3: CASSLPGGIGEQFF. The CDR3 nucleotides are TGTGCCAGCAGTCTCCCTGGCGGGATTGGTGAGCAGTTCTTC.

This rearrangement joins TRBV10-3 to TRBJ2-7; 7 nucleotides match TRBD1. Germline V gives CDR1 ENHRY, CDR2 SYGVKD. The CDR3 extends over 15 amino acids. Unmatched junction bases numbered 6, after V lost 4 bases and J lost 0 bases. Here the CDR3 DNA reads TGTGCCATCAGTGGGACAGGAAGTAGCTCCTACGAGCAGTACTTC. This encodes CAISGTGSSSYEQYF.

The gene calls are TRBV5-1 and TRBJ2-3; D gene ambiguous. This CDR3 spans 16 amino acids. Per the germline V gene, CDR1 is SGHRS and CDR2 is YFSETQ. Trimming removed 4 bases at V and 0 bases at J, with 15 bases between. The CDR3 loop reads CASSPVALPSTDTQYF. The CDR3 region has the DNA TGCGCCAGCAGCCCGGTAGCCTTACCTAGCACAGATACGCAGTATTTT. Based on the CDR3 plus reference TRBV5-1 and TRBJ2-3, the full variable domain is KAGVTQTPRYLIKTRGQQVTLSCSPISGHRSVSWYQQTPGQGLQFLFEYFSETQRNKGNFPGRFSGRQFSNSRSEMNVSTLELGDSALYLCASSPVALPSTDTQYFGPGTRLTVL.

Only a few counts were recorded for this clone. The chain is built from TRBV6-1 and TRBJ2-1; 16 nucleotides line up with TRBD2. Germline CDR1 and CDR2: MNHNS and SASEGT. This CDR3 spans 19 amino acids. With 2 bases clipped from V and 7 bases from J, the junction kept 11 bases outside the gene matches. CDR3 sequence (DNA): TGTGCCAGCAGTGAAACCGGGACTAGCGGGGGGGCCGGTGGTAATGAGCAGTTCTTC. Translation: CASSETGTSGGAGGNEQFF.

The CDR3 region is CASRRGGMTRTGTGELFF. The CDR3 DNA sequence: TGTGCCAGTAGACGGGGGGGAATGACACGAACCGGGACCGGGGAGCTGTTTTTT. The J gene is TRBJ2-2, the V gene TRBV19, with 8 bases identical to TRBD2. Germline CDR1 LNHDA, CDR2 SQIVND (reference sequence). The CDR3 totals 18 residues. V shed 6 bases, J shed 5 bases, and the junction held 17 bases outside the gene matches.

V and J are TRBV27 and TRBJ1-2, with a tentative D call TRBD1 (6 bases). Per germline, CDR1 MNHEY and CDR2 SMNVEV (reference sequence). CDR3 length: 14 amino acids. Trimming took 3 bases from V and 7 from J, leaving 15 bases between them. The CDR3 is CASSFIGGQGGYTF. The CDR3 bases are TGTGCCAGCAGTTTTATCGGGGGGCAGGGTGGCTACACCTTC.

The chain joins TRBV5-6 to TRBJ2-1, with 9 positions matching TRBD2. CDR3 length: 16 residues. Germline values: CDR1 SGHDT, CDR2 YYEEEE. After removal of 5 bases from V and 3 bases from J, the junction contained 9 bases not matched to a gene. CDR3 nucleotides: TGTGCCAGCAGAAATCTAGCGGGACAATACTACAATGAGCAGTTCTTC. Its protein product is CASRNLAGQYYNEQFF.

The chain couples TRBV20-1 to TRBJ1-1, with D possibly matching TRBD1 (6 bases). This CDR3 spans 11 amino acids. Trimming removed 6 bases at V and 3 bases at J, with 8 bases between. Looked up from germline, CDR1 is DFQATT and CDR2 is SNEGSKA (reference sequence). The CDR3 DNA is TGCAGTGCGGCAGGGGACACTGAAGCTTTCTTT. It specifies CSAAGDTEAFF.

This clone was found once. The chain carries TRBV2 and TRBJ1-5, with TRBD1 as a possible D gene (5 bases). V was cut by 2 bases and J by 3 bases, with 11 bases left in between. Germline V gene sequence: CDR1 SNHLY, CDR2 FYNNEI. The CDR3 length is 15 residues. CDR3 nucleotides: TGTGCCAGCAGTGAACCCCCGGGGGTCAATCAGCCCCAGCATTTT. It specifies CASSEPPGVNQPQHF. The full variable domain, its missing parts supplied by reference TRBV2 and TRBJ1-5, is EPEVTQTPSHQVTQMGQEVILRCVPISNHLYFYWYRQILGQKVEFLVSFYNNEISEKSEIFDDQFSVERPDGSNFTLKIRSTKLEDSAMYFCASSEPPGVNQPQHFGDGTRLSIL.

The J gene is TRBJ2-7, the V gene TRBV19; 8 bases align to TRBD1. CDR1 is LNHDA, CDR2 SQIVND, per germline (reference sequence). This CDR3 contains 14 residues. V shed 5 bases and J 2 bases; nucleotides not matched to a gene: 5. CDR3 in amino acids: CASSSGTGPYEQYF. CDR3 coding DNA: TGTGCCAGTAGTTCCGGGACAGGTCCCTACGAGCAGTACTTC.